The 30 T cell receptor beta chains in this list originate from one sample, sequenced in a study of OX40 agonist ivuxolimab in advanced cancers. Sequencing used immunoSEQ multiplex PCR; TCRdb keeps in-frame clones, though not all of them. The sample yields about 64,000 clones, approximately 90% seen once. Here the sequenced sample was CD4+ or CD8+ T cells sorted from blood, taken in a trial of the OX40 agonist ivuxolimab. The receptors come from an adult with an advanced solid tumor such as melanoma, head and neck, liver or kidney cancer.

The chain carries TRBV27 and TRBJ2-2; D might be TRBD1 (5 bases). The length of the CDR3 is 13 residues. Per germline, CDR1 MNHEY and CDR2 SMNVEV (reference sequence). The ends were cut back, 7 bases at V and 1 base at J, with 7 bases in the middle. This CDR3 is CASTGQNTGELFF. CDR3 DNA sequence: TGTGCCAGCACCGGACAGAACACCGGGGAGCTGTTTTTT.

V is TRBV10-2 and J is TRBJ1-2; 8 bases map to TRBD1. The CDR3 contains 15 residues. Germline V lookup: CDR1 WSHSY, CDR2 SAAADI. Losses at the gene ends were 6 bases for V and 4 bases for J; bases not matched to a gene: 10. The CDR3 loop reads CASRGQVPGGYGYTF. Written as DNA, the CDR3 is TGCGCCAGCAGGGGACAGGTCCCAGGTGGCTATGGCTACACCTTC.

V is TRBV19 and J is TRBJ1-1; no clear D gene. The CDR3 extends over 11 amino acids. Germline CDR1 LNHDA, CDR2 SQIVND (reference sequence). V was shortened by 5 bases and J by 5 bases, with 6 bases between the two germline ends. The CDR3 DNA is TGTGCCAGTAGTCAGATGACTGAAGCTTTCTTT. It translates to CASSQMTEAFF.

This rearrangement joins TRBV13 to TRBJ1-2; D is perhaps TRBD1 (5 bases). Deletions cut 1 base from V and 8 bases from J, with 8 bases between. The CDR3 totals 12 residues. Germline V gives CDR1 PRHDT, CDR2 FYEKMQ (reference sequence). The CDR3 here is CASSLARGGYTF. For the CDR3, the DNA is TGTGCCAGCAGCTTAGCGCGGGGCGGCTACACCTTC.

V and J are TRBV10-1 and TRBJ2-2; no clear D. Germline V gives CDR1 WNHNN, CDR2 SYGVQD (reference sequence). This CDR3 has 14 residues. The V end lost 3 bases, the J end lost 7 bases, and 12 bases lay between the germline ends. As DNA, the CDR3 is TGCGCCAGCAGTGAAGAAGTTTTCGGCGGGGAGCTGTTTTTT. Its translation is CASSEEVFGGELFF.

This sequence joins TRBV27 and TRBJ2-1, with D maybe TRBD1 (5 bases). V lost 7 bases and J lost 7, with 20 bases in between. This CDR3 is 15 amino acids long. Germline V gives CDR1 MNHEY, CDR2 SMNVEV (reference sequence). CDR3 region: CASTPRGMGFNEQFF. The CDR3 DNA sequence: TGTGCCAGCACCCCAAGGGGAATGGGGTTTAATGAGCAGTTCTTC.

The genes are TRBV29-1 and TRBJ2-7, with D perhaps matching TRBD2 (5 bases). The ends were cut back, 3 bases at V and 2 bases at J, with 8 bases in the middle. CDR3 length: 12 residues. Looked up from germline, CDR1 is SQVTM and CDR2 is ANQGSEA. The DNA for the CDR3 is TGCAGCGTTGAGGGCGGGCCCTACGAGCAGTACTTC. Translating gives CSVEGGPYEQYF.

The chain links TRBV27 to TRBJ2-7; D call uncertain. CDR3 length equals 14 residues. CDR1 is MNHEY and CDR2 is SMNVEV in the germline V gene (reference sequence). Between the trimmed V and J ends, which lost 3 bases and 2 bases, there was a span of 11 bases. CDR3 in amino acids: CASSFGPRAYEQYF. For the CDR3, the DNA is TGTGCCAGCAGTTTTGGGCCAAGGGCCTACGAGCAGTACTTC.

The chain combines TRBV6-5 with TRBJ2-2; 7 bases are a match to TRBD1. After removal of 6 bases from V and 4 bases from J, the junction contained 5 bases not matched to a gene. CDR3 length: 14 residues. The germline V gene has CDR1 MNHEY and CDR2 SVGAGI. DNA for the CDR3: TGTGCCAGCAGGGCGACAGGGTTCACCGGGGAGCTGTTTTTT. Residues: CASRATGFTGELFF.

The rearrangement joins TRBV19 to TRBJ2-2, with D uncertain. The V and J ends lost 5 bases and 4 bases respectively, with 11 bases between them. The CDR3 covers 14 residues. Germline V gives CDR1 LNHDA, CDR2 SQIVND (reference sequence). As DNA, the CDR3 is TGTGCCAGTAGTTGGTCGCTTTTCACCGGGGAGCTGTTTTTT. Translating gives CASSWSLFTGELFF. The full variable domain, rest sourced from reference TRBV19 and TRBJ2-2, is DGGITQSPKYLFRKEGQNVTLSCEQNLNHDAMYWYRQDPGQGLRLIYYSQIVNDFQKGDIAEGYSVSREKKESFPLTVTSAQKNPTAFYLCASSWSLFTGELFFGEGSRLTVL.

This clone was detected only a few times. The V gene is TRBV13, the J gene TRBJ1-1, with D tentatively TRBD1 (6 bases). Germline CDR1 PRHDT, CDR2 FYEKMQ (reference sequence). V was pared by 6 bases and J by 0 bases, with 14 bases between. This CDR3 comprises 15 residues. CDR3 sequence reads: CASRTRGGMNTEAFF. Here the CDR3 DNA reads TGTGCCAGCAGGACCCGTGGGGGCATGAACACTGAAGCTTTCTTT.

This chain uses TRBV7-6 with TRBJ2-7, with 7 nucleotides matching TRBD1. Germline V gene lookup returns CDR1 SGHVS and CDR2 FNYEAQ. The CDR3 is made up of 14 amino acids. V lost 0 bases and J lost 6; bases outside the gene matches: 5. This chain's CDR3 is CASSLATTGVEQYF. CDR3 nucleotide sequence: TGTGCCAGCAGCTTAGCCACAACAGGGGTCGAGCAGTACTTC.

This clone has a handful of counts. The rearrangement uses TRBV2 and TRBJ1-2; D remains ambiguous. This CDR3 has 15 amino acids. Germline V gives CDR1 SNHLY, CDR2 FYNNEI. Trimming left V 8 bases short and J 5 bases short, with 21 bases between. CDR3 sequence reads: CASGNLAVLEYGYTF. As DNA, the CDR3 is TGTGCCAGCGGAAACCTAGCCGTCCTGGAGTATGGCTACACCTTC. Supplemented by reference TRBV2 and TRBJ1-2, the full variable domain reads EPEVTQTPSHQVTQMGQEVILRCVPISNHLYFYWYRQILGQKVEFLVSFYNNEISEKSEIFDDQFSVERPDGSNFTLKIRSTKLEDSAMYFCASGNLAVLEYGYTFGSGTRLTVV.

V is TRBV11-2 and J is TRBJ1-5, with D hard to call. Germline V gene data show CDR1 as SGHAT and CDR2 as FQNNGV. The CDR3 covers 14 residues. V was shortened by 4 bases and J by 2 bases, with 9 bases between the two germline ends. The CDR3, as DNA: TGTGCCAGCAGCTATGGAGGCGGCAATCAGCCCCAGCATTTT. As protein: CASSYGGGNQPQHF.

The CDR3 is CASSLQGDRSYEQYF. The CDR3 DNA reads as TGTGCCAGCAGTTTACAGGGGGATAGGTCCTACGAGCAGTACTTC. The J gene is TRBJ2-7, the V gene TRBV27; 7 bases fit TRBD1. CDR3 size: 15 residues. Trimming took 2 bases from V and 1 from J; bases not matched to a gene: 5. Germline CDR1 is MNHEY and CDR2 is SMNVEV (reference sequence).

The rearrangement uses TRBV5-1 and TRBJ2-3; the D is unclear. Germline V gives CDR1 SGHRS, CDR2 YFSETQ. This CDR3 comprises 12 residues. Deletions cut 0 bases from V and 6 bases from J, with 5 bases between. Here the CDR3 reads CASSLGIDTQYF. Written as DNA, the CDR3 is TGCGCCAGCAGCTTGGGCATCGATACGCAGTATTTT.

The CDR3: CASSMAGERYEQYF. The CDR3 coding sequence is TGTGCCAGTAGTATGGCGGGAGAAAGGTACGAGCAGTACTTC. This chain links TRBV19 with TRBJ2-7, with TRBD2 matching 7 bases. V lost 3 bases, J lost 4 bases, and 6 bases stayed unmatched. CDR1 and CDR2 from the germline V gene are LNHDA and SQIVND (reference sequence). The CDR3 loop spans 14 amino acids.

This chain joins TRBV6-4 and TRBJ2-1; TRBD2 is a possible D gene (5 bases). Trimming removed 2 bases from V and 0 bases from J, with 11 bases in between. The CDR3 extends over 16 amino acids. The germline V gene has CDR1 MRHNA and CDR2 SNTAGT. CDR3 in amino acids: CASSDRAGFSYNEQFF. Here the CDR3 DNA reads TGTGCCAGCAGTGACAGGGCGGGCTTCTCCTACAATGAGCAGTTCTTC.

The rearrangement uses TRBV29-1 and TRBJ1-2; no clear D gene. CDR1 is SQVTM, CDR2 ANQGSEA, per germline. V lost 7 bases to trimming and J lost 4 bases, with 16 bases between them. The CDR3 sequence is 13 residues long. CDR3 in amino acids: CSAESQSGYGYTF. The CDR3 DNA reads TGCAGCGCGGAGTCCCAGTCGGGCTATGGCTACACCTTC.

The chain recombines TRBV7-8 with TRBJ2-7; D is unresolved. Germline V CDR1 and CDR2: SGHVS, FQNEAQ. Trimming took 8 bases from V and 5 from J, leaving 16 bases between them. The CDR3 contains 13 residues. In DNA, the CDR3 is TGTGCCAGCGGGCTCGGGTTAGGGAACGAGCAGTACTTC. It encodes CASGLGLGNEQYF. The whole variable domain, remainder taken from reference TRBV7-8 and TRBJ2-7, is GAGVSQSPRYKVAKRGQDVALRCDPISGHVSLFWYQQALGQGPEFLTYFQNEAQLDKSGLPSDRFFAERPEGSVSTLKIQRTQQEDSAVYLCASGLGLGNEQYFGPGTRLTVT.

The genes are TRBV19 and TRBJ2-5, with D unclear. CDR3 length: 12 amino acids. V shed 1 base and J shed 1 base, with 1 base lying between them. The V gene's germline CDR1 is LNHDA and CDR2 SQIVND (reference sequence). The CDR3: CASSIAQETQYF. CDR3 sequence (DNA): TGTGCCAGTAGTATAGCCCAAGAGACCCAGTACTTC.

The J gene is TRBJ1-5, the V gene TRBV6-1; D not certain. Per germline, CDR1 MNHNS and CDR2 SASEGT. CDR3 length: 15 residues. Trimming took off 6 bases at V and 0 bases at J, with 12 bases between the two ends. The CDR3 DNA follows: TGTGCCAGCAGCCCCAACCGGAATAGCAATCAGCCCCAGCATTTT. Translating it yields CASSPNRNSNQPQHF.

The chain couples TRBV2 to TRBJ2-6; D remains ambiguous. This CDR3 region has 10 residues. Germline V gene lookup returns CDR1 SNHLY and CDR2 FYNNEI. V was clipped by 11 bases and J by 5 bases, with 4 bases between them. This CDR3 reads CALWANVLTF. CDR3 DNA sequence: TGTGCCTTATGGGCCAACGTCCTGACTTTC.

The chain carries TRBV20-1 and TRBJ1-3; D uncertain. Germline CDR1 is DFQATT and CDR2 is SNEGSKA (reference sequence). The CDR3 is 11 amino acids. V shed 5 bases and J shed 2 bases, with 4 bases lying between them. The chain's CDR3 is CSAPTGNTIYF. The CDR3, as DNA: TGCAGTGCTCCGACTGGAAACACCATATATTTT.

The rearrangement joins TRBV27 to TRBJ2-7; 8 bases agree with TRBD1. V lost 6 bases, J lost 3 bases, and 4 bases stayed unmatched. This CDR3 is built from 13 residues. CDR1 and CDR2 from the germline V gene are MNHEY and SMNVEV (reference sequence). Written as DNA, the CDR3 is TGTGCCAGCAGAATAACAGGGGGCTACGAGCAGTACTTC. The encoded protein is CASRITGGYEQYF.

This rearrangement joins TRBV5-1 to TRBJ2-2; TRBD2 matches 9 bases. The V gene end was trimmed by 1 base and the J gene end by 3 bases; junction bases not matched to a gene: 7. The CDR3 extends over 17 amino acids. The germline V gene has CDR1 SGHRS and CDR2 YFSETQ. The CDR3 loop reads CASSLTPGLADTGELFF. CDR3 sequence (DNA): TGCGCCAGCAGCTTGACACCGGGACTAGCCGACACCGGGGAGCTGTTTTTT.

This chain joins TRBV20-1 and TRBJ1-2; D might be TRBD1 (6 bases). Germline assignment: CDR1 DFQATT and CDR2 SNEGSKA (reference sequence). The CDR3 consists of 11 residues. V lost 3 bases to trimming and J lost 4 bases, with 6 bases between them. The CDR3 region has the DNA TGCAGTGCTAGGACAGGCTATGGCTACACCTTC. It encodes CSARTGYGYTF.

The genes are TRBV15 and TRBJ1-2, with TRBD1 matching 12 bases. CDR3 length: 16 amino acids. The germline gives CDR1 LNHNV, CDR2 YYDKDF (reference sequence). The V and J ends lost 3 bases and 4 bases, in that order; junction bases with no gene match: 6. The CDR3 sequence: CATSSPGQGAGYGYTF. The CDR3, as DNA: TGTGCCACCAGCAGCCCGGGACAGGGGGCCGGCTATGGCTACACCTTC.

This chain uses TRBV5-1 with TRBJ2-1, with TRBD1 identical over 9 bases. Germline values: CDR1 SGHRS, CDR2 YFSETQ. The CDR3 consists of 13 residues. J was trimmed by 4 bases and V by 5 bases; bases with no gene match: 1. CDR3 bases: TGCGCCAGCAGGGGGACAGGGTACAATGAGCAGTTCTTC. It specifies CASRGTGYNEQFF.

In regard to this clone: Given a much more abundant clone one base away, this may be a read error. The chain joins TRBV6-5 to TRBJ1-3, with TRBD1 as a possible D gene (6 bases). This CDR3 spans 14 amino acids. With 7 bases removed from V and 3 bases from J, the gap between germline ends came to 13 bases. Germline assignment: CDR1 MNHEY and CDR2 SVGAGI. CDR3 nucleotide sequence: TGTGCCAGCAATCGGGGGGGGCTTGGAAACACCATATATTTT. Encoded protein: CASNRGGLGNTIYF.